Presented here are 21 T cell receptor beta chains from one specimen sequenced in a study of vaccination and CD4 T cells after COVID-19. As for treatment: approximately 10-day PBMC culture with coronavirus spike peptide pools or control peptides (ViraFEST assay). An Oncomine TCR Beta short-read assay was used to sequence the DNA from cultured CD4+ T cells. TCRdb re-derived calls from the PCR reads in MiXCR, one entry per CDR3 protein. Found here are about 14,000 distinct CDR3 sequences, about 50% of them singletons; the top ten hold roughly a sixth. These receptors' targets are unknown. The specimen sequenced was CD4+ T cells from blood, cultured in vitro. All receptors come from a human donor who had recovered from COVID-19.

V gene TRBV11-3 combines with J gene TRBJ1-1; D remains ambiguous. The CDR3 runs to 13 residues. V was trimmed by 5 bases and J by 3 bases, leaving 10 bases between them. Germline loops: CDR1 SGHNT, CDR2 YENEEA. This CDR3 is CASSQATDTEAFF. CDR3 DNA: TGTGCCAGCAGCCAAGCTACAGACACTGAAGCTTTCTTT.

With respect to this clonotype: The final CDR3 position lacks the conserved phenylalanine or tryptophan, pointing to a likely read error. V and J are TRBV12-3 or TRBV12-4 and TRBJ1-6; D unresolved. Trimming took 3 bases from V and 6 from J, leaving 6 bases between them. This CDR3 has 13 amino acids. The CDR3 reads CASSFTLNSPLHS. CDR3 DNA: TGTGCCAGCAGTTTCACCCTTAATTCACCCCTCCACTCT.

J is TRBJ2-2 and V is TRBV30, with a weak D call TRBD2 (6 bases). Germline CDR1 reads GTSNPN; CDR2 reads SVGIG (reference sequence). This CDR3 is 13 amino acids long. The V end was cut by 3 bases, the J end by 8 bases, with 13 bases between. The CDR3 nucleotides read TGTGCCTGGAGATGGGCGGGGCTGGGGGAGCTGTTTTTT. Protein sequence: CAWRWAGLGELFF. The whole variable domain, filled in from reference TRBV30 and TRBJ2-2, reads SQTIHQWPATLVQPVGSPLSLECTVEGTSNPNLYWYRQAAGRGLQLLFYSVGIGQISSEVPQNLSASRPQDRQFILSSKKLLLSDSGFYLCAWRWAGLGELFFGEGSRLTVL.

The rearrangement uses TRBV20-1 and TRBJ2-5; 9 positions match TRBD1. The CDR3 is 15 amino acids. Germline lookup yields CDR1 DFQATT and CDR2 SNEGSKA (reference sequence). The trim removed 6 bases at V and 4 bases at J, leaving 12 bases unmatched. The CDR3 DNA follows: TGCAGTGCCCCTAACCCCGGACAGGGGCGAGAGACCCAGTACTTC. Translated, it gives CSAPNPGQGRETQYF.

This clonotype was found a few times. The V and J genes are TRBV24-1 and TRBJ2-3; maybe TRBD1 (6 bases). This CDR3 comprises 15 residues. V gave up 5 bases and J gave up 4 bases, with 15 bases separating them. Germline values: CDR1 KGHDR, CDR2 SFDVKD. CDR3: CATSGTAGQSDTQYF. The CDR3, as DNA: TGTGCCACCAGTGGGACAGCAGGACAGTCAGATACGCAGTATTTT.

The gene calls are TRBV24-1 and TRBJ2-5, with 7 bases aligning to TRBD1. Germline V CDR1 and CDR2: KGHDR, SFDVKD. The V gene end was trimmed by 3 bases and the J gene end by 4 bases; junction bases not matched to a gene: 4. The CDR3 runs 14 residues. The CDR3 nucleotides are TGTGCCACCAGTGATGGGGGACAGATAGAGACCCAGTACTTC. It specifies CATSDGGQIETQYF.

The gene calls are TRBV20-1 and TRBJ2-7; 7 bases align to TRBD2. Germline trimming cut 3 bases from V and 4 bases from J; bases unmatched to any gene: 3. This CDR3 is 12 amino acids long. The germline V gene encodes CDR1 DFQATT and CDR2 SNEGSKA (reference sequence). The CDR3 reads CSASAGAYEQYF. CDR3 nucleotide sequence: TGCAGTGCTAGCGCGGGAGCTTACGAGCAGTACTTC.

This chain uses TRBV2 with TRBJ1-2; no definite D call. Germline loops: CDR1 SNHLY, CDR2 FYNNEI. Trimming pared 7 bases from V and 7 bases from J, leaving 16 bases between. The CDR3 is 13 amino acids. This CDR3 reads CASNAMFEGGYTF. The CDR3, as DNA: TGTGCCAGCAACGCTATGTTCGAGGGTGGCTACACCTTC.

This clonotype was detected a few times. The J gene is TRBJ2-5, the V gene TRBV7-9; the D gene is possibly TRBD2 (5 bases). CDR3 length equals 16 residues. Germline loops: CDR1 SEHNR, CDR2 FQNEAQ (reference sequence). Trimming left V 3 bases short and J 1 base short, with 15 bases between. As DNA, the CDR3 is TGTGCCAGCAGCTTCGGCGAGGGATTCGTCCAAGAGACCCAGTACTTC. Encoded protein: CASSFGEGFVQETQYF. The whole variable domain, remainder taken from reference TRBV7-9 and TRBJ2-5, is DTGVSQNPRHKITKRGQNVTFRCDPISEHNRLYWYRQTLGQGPEFLTYFQNEAQLEKSRLLSDRFSAERPKGSFSTLEIQRTEQGDSAMYLCASSFGEGFVQETQYFGPGTRLLVL.

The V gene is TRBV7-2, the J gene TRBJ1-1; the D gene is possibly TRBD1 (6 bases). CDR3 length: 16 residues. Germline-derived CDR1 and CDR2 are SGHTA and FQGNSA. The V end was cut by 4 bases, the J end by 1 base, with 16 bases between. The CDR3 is CASSYQQDSWNTEAFF. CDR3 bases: TGTGCCAGCAGCTACCAACAGGACAGCTGGAACACTGAAGCTTTCTTT.

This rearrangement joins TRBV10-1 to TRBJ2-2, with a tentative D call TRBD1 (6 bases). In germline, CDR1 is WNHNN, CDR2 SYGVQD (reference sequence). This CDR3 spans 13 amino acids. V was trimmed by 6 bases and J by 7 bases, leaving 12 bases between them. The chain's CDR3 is CASSHRAGGELFF. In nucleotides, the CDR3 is TGCGCCAGCAGCCACAGGGCAGGCGGGGAGCTGTTTTTT.

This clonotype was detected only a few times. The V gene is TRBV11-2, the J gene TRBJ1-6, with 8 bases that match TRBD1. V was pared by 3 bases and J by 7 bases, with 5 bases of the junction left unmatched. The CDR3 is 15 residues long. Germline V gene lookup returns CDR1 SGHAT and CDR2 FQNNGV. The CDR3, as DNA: TGTGCCAGCAGCTTTTCCGGACAGGGAAATTCACCCCTCCACTTT. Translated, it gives CASSFSGQGNSPLHF.

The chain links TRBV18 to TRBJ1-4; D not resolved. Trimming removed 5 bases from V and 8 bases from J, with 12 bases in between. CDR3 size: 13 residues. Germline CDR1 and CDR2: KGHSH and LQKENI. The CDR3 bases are TGTGCCAGCTCAGAGGCCCTGGACGAAAAACTGTTTTTT. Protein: CASSEALDEKLFF.

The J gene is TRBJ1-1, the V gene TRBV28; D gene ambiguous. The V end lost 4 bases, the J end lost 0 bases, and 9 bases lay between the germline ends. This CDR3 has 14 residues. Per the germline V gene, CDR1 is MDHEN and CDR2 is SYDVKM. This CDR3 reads CASSSSAMNTEAFF. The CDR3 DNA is TGTGCCAGCAGTTCTAGTGCCATGAACACTGAAGCTTTCTTT. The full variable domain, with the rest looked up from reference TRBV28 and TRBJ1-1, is DVKVTQSSRYLVKRTGEKVFLECVQDMDHENMFWYRQDPGLGLRLIYFSYDVKMKEKGDIPEGYSVSREKKERFSLILESASTNQTSMYLCASSSSAMNTEAFFGQGTRLTVV.

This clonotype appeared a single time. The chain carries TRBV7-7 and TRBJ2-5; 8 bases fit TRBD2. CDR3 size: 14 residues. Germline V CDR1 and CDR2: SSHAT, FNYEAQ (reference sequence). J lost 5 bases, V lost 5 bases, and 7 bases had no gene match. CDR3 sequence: CASSRSGLDETQYF. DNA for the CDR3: TGTGCCAGCAGCCGTTCGGGACTAGATGAGACCCAGTACTTC.

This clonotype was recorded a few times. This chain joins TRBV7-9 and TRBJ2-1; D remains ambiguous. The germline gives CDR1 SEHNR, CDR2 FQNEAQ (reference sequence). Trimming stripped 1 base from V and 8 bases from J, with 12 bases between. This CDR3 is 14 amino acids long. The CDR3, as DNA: TGTGCCAGCAGCTTAGGGCCCCCCGGTGATGAGCAGTTCTTC. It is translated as CASSLGPPGDEQFF.

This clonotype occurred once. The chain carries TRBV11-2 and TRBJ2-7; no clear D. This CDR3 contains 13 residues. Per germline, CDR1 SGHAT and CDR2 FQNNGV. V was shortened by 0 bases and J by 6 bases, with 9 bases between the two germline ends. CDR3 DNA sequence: TGTGCCAGCAGCTTAGAGTTTAGTGGCGAGCAGTACTTC. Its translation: CASSLEFSGEQYF.

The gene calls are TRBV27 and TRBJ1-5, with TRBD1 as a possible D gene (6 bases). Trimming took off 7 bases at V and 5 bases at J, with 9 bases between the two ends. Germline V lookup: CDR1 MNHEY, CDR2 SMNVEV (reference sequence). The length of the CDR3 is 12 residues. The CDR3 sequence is CASNRDDQPQHF. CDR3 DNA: TGTGCCAGCAACAGGGATGATCAGCCCCAGCATTTT.

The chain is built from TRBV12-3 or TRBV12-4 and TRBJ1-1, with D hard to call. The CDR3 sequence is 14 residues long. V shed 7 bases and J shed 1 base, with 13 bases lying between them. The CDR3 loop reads CASTLLERNTEAFF. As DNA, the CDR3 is TGTGCCAGCACTCTTTTGGAGCGGAACACTGAAGCTTTCTTT.

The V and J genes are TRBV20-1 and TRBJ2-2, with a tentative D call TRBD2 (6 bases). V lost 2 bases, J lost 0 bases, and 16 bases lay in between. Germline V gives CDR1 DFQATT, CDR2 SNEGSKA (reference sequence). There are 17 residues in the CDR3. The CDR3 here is CSARYPGLASNTGELFF. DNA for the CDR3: TGCAGTGCTAGATATCCCGGTCTAGCGTCGAACACCGGGGAGCTGTTTTTT.

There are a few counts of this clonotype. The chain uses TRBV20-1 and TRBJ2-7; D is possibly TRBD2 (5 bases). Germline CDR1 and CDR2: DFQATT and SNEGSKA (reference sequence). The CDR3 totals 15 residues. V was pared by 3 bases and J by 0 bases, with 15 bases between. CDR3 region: CSASGKDLSSYEQYF. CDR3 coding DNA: TGCAGTGCTAGCGGAAAGGACTTGAGCTCCTACGAGCAGTACTTC.